These T cell receptor beta chains were read from a single sample in a study of cytomegalovirus exposure and HLA in healthy donors. Assay: immunoSEQ multiplex PCR; the TCRdb copy retains only in-frame clones and omits some. The table records approximately 150,000 clones, about 77% of them present only once. Material for sequencing was PBMCs. Receptors originate from a male donor in good health and CMV-seropositive. The CDR3 runs from the conserved cysteine through the conserved F or W. Each record gives: clone size, J gene, V gene, D gene, CDR3 DNA, CDR3 protein. A D gene is named only where the DNA matches it firmly. Some rows mark clone size as missing; the rest say once, few, many or name a class of expanded clone.

>few|TRBJ2-1|TRBV10-2|TRBD2
TGCGCCAGCAGTGAGAGAGGGACTACCGGCAATGAGCAGTTCTTC
CASSERGTTGNEQFF
>few|TRBJ1-2|TRBV9|NA
TGTGCCAGCAGCCCGATGTCGGGAGGCATCTATGGCTACACCTTC
CASSPMSGGIYGYTF
>NA|TRBJ2-7|TRBV5-1|NA
TGCGCCAGCAGCTTGTCAGGAGGATCCAGCTCCTACGAGCAGTACTTC
CASSLSGGSSSYEQYF
>NA|TRBJ2-7|TRBV7-6|TRBD2
TGTGCCAGCAGCACCCATAGCGGGCTAGCCTACGAGCAGTACTTC
CASSTHSGLAYEQYF
>NA|TRBJ1-2|TRBV4-1|NA
TGCGCCAGCAGCCAAGAATACTTGACAGGTCCATGCACCTTC
CASSQEYLTGPCTF
>NA|TRBJ1-2|TRBV6-1|NA
TGTGCCAGCAGTTATTCGGGGACGGGAGGGGGCTACACCTTC
CASSYSGTGGGYTF
>NA|TRBJ2-3|TRBV7-3|TRBD2
TGTGCCAGCAGCTTAGGGGCGGGGGGGATCACAGATACGCAGTATTTT
CASSLGAGGITDTQYF
>few|TRBJ2-3|TRBV4-1|TRBD2
TGCGCCAGCAGCCAAGATCTAAGCGGGGGGTGGACTAGCACAGATACGCAGTATTTT
CASSQDLSGGWTSTDTQYF
>once|TRBJ2-3|TRBV2|NA
TGTGCCAGCAGTCTATGGGACAAGATAAGCACAGATACGCAGTATTTT
CASSLWDKISTDTQYF
>NA|TRBJ2-1|TRBV5-6|TRBD1
TGTGCCAGCAGCCCCGCTGGACAGGGGGTTAACAATGAGCAGTTCTTC
CASSPAGQGVNNEQFF
>NA|TRBJ2-5|TRBV29-1|TRBD2
TGCAGCGTTGAAGAGCGAGCGGGGGGAGAGACCCAGTACTTC
CSVEERAGGETQYF
>NA|TRBJ1-1|TRBV5-1|NA
TGCGCCAGCAGCTTGGACGGGAAAGGGAGTCGAGCTTTCTTT
CASSLDGKGSRAFF
>NA|TRBJ2-4|TRBV5-1|NA
TGCGCCAGCAGCTCGGGGGAGGTAGCCAAAAACATTCAGTACTTC
CASSSGEVAKNIQYF
>NA|TRBJ2-2|TRBV30|NA
TGTGCCTGGAGTGCGGGGTCCGGGGAGCTGTTTTTT
CAWSAGSGELFF
>NA|TRBJ2-7|TRBV7-9|NA
TGTGCCAGCACCCCCCGGGACACGGCCTACGAGCAGTACTTC
CASTPRDTAYEQYF
>NA|TRBJ2-2|TRBV11-2|TRBD1
TGTGCCAGCAGCCAAGCCGGGACAGCGAACACCGGGGAGCTGTTTTTT
CASSQAGTANTGELFF
>NA|TRBJ1-2|TRBV9|NA
TGTGCCAGCAGCGTAGCGAGGCAGGGTGGGTATGGCTACACCTTC
CASSVARQGGYGYTF
>NA|TRBJ1-1|TRBV6-6|NA
TGTGCCAGCAATTCAGTAGGGGGTGTGTCTGAAGCTTTCTTT
CASNSVGGVSEAFF
>NA|TRBJ2-6|TRBV6-6|NA
TGTGCCAGCAGGGTTGACAACTCTGGGGCCAACGTCCTGACTTTC
CASRVDNSGANVLTF
>NA|TRBJ2-1|TRBV9|TRBD1
TGTGCCAGCAGCGTAAGCACGGAGGGGGAGTTTAGGAGGGACAGGGAAAACTACAATGAGCAGTTCTTC
CASSVSTEGEFRRDRENYNEQFF
>NA|TRBJ1-6|TRBV30|TRBD1
TGTGCCTCCACCCCAGGGACAGGGATTCGCAATTCACCCCTCCACTTT
CASTPGTGIRNSPLHF
>NA|TRBJ1-2|TRBV5-1|TRBD1
TGCGCCAGCAGCTTGGGGGCAGGGGGTGGCTATGGCTACACCTTC
CASSLGAGGGYGYTF
>NA|TRBJ2-1|TRBV6-1|TRBD2
TGTGCCAGCAGTGACCGACTAGCGTCCGGCAATGAGCAGTTCTTC
CASSDRLASGNEQFF
>NA|TRBJ2-7|TRBV7-2|NA
TGTGCCAGCAGCTTAGTCTCTTTGTCCGAGCAGTACTTC
CASSLVSLSEQYF
>NA|TRBJ2-7|TRBV7-8|TRBD1
TGTGCCAGCAGCTCCCGGGACAGGGGCTACGAGCAGTACTTC
CASSSRDRGYEQYF
>few|TRBJ1-4|TRBV5-6|NA
TGTGCCAGCTCCGGTCTGTTTTTT
CASSGLFF
>once|TRBJ2-7|TRBV2|TRBD1
TGTGCCAGCCTGCGAACTGAGGGGGCAGCAAAATCCGACTACGAGCAGTACTTC
CASLRTEGAAKSDYEQYF
>once|TRBJ2-1|TRBV4-2|NA
TGTGCCAGCAGCCAAGATGCGGGGAGCTACAATGAGCAGTTCTTC
CASSQDAGSYNEQFF
>NA|TRBJ2-3|TRBV11-1|NA
TGTGCCAGCGGAAGGGAGCTTGCAGATACGCAGTATTTT
CASGRELADTQYF
>once|TRBJ2-1|TRBV5-1|TRBD1
TGCGCCAGCAGCCCTCCGGACAGGCAAACCTACAATGAGCAGTTCTTC
CASSPPDRQTYNEQFF
>NA|TRBJ1-5|TRBV2|NA
TGTGCCAGCAGTGAAAGGGACAAGGCTTACAGGCCCCAGCATTTT
CASSERDKAYRPQHF
>NA|TRBJ1-5|TRBV5-3|TRBD1
TGTGCCAGAAGCTTGCGGGACAGGGGTCAGCCCCAGCATTTT
CARSLRDRGQPQHF
>NA|TRBJ1-6|TRBV5-1|NA
TGCGCCAGCAGCTTGGACAGGGTAAATTCACCCCTCCACTTT
CASSLDRVNSPLHF
>NA|TRBJ2-2|TRBV7-2|TRBD2
TGTGCCAGCAGCCTCATAGCGGGGAGAGCCGGGGAGCTGTTTTTT
CASSLIAGRAGELFF
>NA|TRBJ2-3|TRBV2|NA
TGTGCCAGCAGTGTGCAGGGTAGCCCAGATACGCAGTATTTT
CASSVQGSPDTQYF
>NA|TRBJ2-7|TRBV5-6|TRBD1
TGTGCCAGCAGCCCGGACGGGACAGGGTCCTACGAGCAGTACTTC
CASSPDGTGSYEQYF
>NA|TRBJ1-4|TRBV9|TRBD1
TGTGCCAGCAGCGTAGGGACAGGGCCTAATGAAAAACTGTTTTTT
CASSVGTGPNEKLFF
>NA|TRBJ1-1|TRBV2|TRBD1
TGTGCCAGCACTCAGGGGGCTGGAACTGAAGCTTTCTTT
CASTQGAGTEAFF
>NA|TRBJ2-7|TRBV5-4|TRBD1
TGTGCCAGCAGCTTCCCTCAGGGGGTTGAGCAGTACTTC
CASSFPQGVEQYF
>few|TRBJ2-2|TRBV5-1|NA
TGCGCCAGCAGCTTTCTAACCAACGGCGGCGGGGAGCTGTTTTTT
CASSFLTNGGGELFF
>NA|TRBJ2-7|TRBV4-1|TRBD1
TGCGCCAGCAGCCAAGAGGACAGGGGGAAGTTTGGCTCCTACGAGCAGTACTTC
CASSQEDRGKFGSYEQYF
>NA|TRBJ1-1|TRBV20-1|NA
TGCAGTGCTAGAGGTTCTACTGAAGCTTTCTTT
CSARGSTEAFF
>NA|TRBJ1-5|TRBV29-1|TRBD1
TGCAGCGTCGGGACAGGAGACAATCAGCCCCAGCATTTT
CSVGTGDNQPQHF
>NA|TRBJ1-6|TRBV7-2|NA
TGTGCCAGCAGCCGGGATCGTAATTCACCCCTCCACTTT
CASSRDRNSPLHF
>NA|TRBJ2-3|TRBV9|TRBD1
TGTGCCAGCAGCGTAGCAGGAGGACAGGGGGTTCGGGGAGATACGCAGTATTTT
CASSVAGGQGVRGDTQYF
>NA|TRBJ2-5|TRBV7-9|NA
TGTGCCAGCAGCTTAGGGCACCGACTCCAAGAGACCCAGTACTTC
CASSLGHRLQETQYF
>NA|TRBJ1-6|TRBV19|NA
TGTGCCAGTAGTATAGTAGGGGGGGATTCACCCCTCCACTTT
CASSIVGGDSPLHF